These 23 T cell receptor beta chains came from one sample sequenced in a study of PD-L1 blockade in urothelial cancer (dated by TCRdb to 2017 to 2019). The library was obtained by the immunoSEQ multiplex PCR assay. In TCRdb, the immuneACCESS table is reduced to in-frame sequences with V and J assigned. These tables do not hold every clone; where another copy was compared, an unresolved V gene accounts for under half, and the others remain unexplained. Here the sample has roughly 30,000 clones; 70% to 90% occur a single time. Approximately 8.2% of the sample rests with the top ten. The time point label here, explained by the study, means: peripheral blood 6 weeks after treatment start. The input for sequencing was PBMCs, taken around atezolizumab (anti-PD-L1) treatment. The receptors were sampled from a man at least 80 years old with urothelial cancer.

The chain has TRBV7-2 and TRBJ1-4; 11 bases are a match to TRBD1. CDR1 is SGHTA, CDR2 FQGNSA, per germline. This CDR3 region has 14 residues. The junction had 2 bases not matched to a gene; V was cut back by 3 bases and J by 8 bases. The chain's CDR3 is CASSFGTGGEKLFF. For the CDR3, the DNA is TGTGCCAGCAGCTTTGGGACAGGGGGAGAAAAACTGTTTTTT.

The genes are TRBV9 and TRBJ1-1; perhaps TRBD1 as D (5 bases). The CDR3 sequence is 16 residues long. CDR1 and CDR2 from the germline V gene are SGDLS and YYNGEE. The ends were cut back, 0 bases at V and 0 bases at J, with 12 bases in the middle. The CDR3, as DNA: TGTGCCAGCAGCGTAGCGACGACAGATATGAACACTGAAGCTTTCTTT. Residues: CASSVATTDMNTEAFF.

This clone appeared a single time. V is TRBV10-3 and J is TRBJ1-2, with 7 bases identical to TRBD1. Germline V gene data show CDR1 as ENHRY and CDR2 as SYGVKD. There are 16 residues in the CDR3. The trim removed 2 bases at V and 0 bases at J, leaving 6 bases unmatched. This CDR3 is CAISETGAIANYGYTF. In DNA form, the CDR3 reads TGTGCCATCAGTGAGACAGGGGCAATAGCTAACTATGGCTACACCTTC.

This chain links TRBV5-1 with TRBJ2-1; TRBD2 is a possible D gene (6 bases). CDR1 is SGHRS, CDR2 YFSETQ, per germline. The CDR3 totals 16 residues. Trimming removed 4 bases from V and 2 bases from J, with 16 bases in between. In nucleotides, the CDR3 is TGCGCCAGCAGCAAACCGGGACTTGCAACCTACAATGAGCAGTTCTTC. Encoded protein: CASSKPGLATYNEQFF.

The DNA of the CDR3 is TGTGCCAGCAGTGCGGGTTCGGATACGCAGTATTTT. Protein: CASSAGSDTQYF. The gene calls are TRBV25-1 and TRBJ2-3, with D hard to call. The CDR3 is made up of 12 amino acids. Trimming took 4 bases from V and 6 from J, leaving 8 bases between them. Germline lookup yields CDR1 MGHDK and CDR2 SYGVNS. Full variable domain (rest looked up from reference TRBV25-1 and TRBJ2-3): EADIYQTPRYLVIGTGKKITLECSQTMGHDKMYWYQQDPGMELHLIHYSYGVNSTEKGDLSSESTVSRIRTEHFPLTLESARPSHTSQYLCASSAGSDTQYFGPGTRLTVL.

CDR3 residues: CASRPSGGLSYEQYF. The CDR3 DNA reads TGTGCCAGTAGGCCGAGCGGGGGCCTCTCCTACGAGCAGTACTTC. The genes are TRBV19 and TRBJ2-7; 8 bases are a match to TRBD2. Per germline, CDR1 LNHDA and CDR2 SQIVND (reference sequence). The CDR3 extends over 15 amino acids. V shed 6 bases, J shed 0 bases, and the junction held 7 bases outside the gene matches.

The rearrangement joins TRBV19 to TRBJ1-1; D is perhaps TRBD1 (6 bases). The length of the CDR3 is 13 residues. V was cut by 3 bases and J by 6 bases, with 11 bases left in between. Per germline, CDR1 LNHDA and CDR2 SQIVND (reference sequence). Written as DNA, the CDR3 is TGTGCCAGTAGTATTCGGGACAAGGCTGAAGCTTTCTTT. Residues: CASSIRDKAEAFF.

This clone was observed once. The chain couples TRBV5-1 to TRBJ2-3, with 7 bases lining up with TRBD1. The CDR3 spans 15 residues. Losses at the gene ends were 7 bases for V and 0 bases for J; bases not matched to a gene: 8. Germline lookup yields CDR1 SGHRS and CDR2 YFSETQ. The CDR3 nucleotides are TGCGCCAGCGGCATTAGAGGGGGCAGCACAGATACGCAGTATTTT. It codes for CASGIRGGSTDTQYF.

This clone has more than one count but fewer than ten. The chain is built from TRBV7-2 and TRBJ2-1, with D hard to call. V was clipped by 1 base and J by 0 bases, with 10 bases between them. This CDR3 contains 16 residues. Germline assignment: CDR1 SGHTA and CDR2 FQGNSA. CDR3 in DNA: TGTGCCAGCAGCTTAGTTCCAGGAACCTCCTACAATGAGCAGTTCTTC. Amino acid sequence: CASSLVPGTSYNEQFF.

The V call is TRBV29-1, the J call TRBJ2-5, with 12 bases that match TRBD2. The CDR3 runs 14 residues. Germline lookup yields CDR1 SQVTM and CDR2 ANQGSEA. The V segment lost 7 bases and the J segment 2 bases; nucleotides outside the gene matches: 5. The CDR3 loop is CSGLAGGFQETQYF. The CDR3 DNA reads as TGCAGCGGCCTAGCGGGAGGGTTTCAAGAGACCCAGTACTTC. Drawing the rest from reference TRBV29-1 and TRBJ2-5, the complete variable domain is SAVISQKPSRDICQRGTSLTIQCQVDSQVTMMFWYRQQPGQSLTLIATANQGSEATYESGFVIDKFPISRPNLTFSTLTVSNMSPEDSSIYLCSGLAGGFQETQYFGPGTRLLVL.

This clone was recorded only once. J is TRBJ2-7 and V is TRBV13, with D possibly matching TRBD1 (5 bases). This CDR3 spans 12 amino acids. CDR1 PRHDT and CDR2 FYEKMQ come from the germline V gene (reference sequence). With 2 bases removed from V and 7 bases from J, the gap between germline ends came to 9 bases. The CDR3 reads CASSLSRGEQYF. CDR3 DNA: TGTGCCAGCAGCTTATCTAGGGGAGAGCAGTACTTC.

This chain connects TRBV30 to TRBJ1-1; TRBD1 is a possible D gene (6 bases). V was cut by 6 bases and J by 6 bases, with 14 bases left in between. Germline V gene sequence: CDR1 GTSNPN, CDR2 SVGIG (reference sequence). The length of the CDR3 is 12 residues. CDR3 in amino acids: CACQRGPAEAFF. In DNA, the CDR3 is TGTGCCTGCCAGCGGGGGCCCGCTGAAGCTTTCTTT.

This chain joins TRBV9 and TRBJ1-1, with 7 nucleotides matching TRBD1. Germline V gene sequence: CDR1 SGDLS, CDR2 YYNGEE. The CDR3 contains 15 residues. V was pared by 0 bases and J by 1 base, with 3 bases of the junction left unmatched. The CDR3 is CASSVATGWNTEAFF. CDR3 DNA: TGTGCCAGCAGCGTAGCGACAGGGTGGAACACTGAAGCTTTCTTT.

This chain joins TRBV7-7 and TRBJ2-5; 11 bases agree with TRBD2. CDR1 is SSHAT and CDR2 is FNYEAQ in the germline V gene (reference sequence). CDR3 length: 15 amino acids. The ends lost 5 bases at V and 4 bases at J; junction bases unmatched: 6. The CDR3 nucleotides are TGTGCCAGCAGCCTCGGACTAGCGGGCTTAGAGACCCAGTACTTC. Translated, it gives CASSLGLAGLETQYF.

This chain links TRBV7-8 with TRBJ2-5, with 11 bases lining up with TRBD2. The ends lost 5 bases at V and 3 bases at J; junction bases unmatched: 2. Germline V CDR1 and CDR2: SGHVS, FQNEAQ. The CDR3 has 14 amino acids. The CDR3 loop is CASSAGLAEETQYF. As DNA, the CDR3 is TGTGCCAGCAGCGCGGGACTAGCGGAAGAGACCCAGTACTTC.

V is TRBV5-6 and J is TRBJ1-4; D ambiguous. Germline CDR1 SGHDT, CDR2 YYEEEE. Deletions cut 0 bases from V and 0 bases from J, with 6 bases between. There are 15 residues in the CDR3. This CDR3 reads CASSLVRTTNEKLFF. The CDR3 coding sequence is TGTGCCAGCAGCTTGGTGAGAACAACTAATGAAAAACTGTTTTTT.

For this clone: One end of the junction does not line up with germline, which may come from a read error. This chain joins TRBV10-3 and TRBJ1-3; possibly TRBD1 for D (5 bases). Germline CDR1 is ENHRY and CDR2 is SYGVKD. The CDR3 sequence is 14 residues long. CDR3 bases: TGTGCCATCGGGGGGGGTGCCTCTGGAAGCACCATATATTTT. This codes for CAIGGGASGSTIYF.

The V call is TRBV5-1, the J call TRBJ2-7; 12 positions agree with TRBD2. V shed 3 bases, J shed 0 bases, and the junction held 7 bases outside the gene matches. This CDR3 comprises 17 residues. Germline V gene lookup returns CDR1 SGHRS and CDR2 YFSETQ. The CDR3 DNA reads TGCGCCAGCAGCTCCGGGACTAGCGGGCCTAGCTCCTACGAGCAGTACTTC. Amino acids: CASSSGTSGPSSYEQYF.

This chain connects TRBV5-1 to TRBJ2-7; unclear D gene. Germline V gene sequence: CDR1 SGHRS, CDR2 YFSETQ. Deletions cut 0 bases from V and 3 bases from J, with 10 bases between. CDR3 length: 14 amino acids. The CDR3, as DNA: TGCGCCAGCAGCTTGGACCGCGGAGACTACGAGCAGTACTTC. Its translation is CASSLDRGDYEQYF.

The chain joins TRBV15 to TRBJ2-1; D is possibly TRBD1 (6 bases). The ends were cut back, 0 bases at V and 6 bases at J, with 21 bases in the middle. The CDR3 is made up of 18 amino acids. Per the germline V gene, CDR1 is LNHNV and CDR2 is YYDKDF (reference sequence). The CDR3: CATSRDRPQGKGRNEQFF. The DNA of the CDR3 is TGTGCCACCAGCAGAGATCGACCACAGGGAAAGGGCCGCAATGAGCAGTTCTTC.

The chain employs TRBV28 and TRBJ1-5; 10 nucleotides line up with TRBD1. J gave up 7 bases and V 5 bases, and 5 bases lay outside the gene matches. There are 14 residues in the CDR3. Germline assignment: CDR1 MDHEN and CDR2 SYDVKM. This CDR3 reads CASSGQGGRQPQHF. The CDR3 bases are TGTGCCAGCAGTGGACAGGGGGGGAGGCAGCCCCAGCATTTT.

J is TRBJ2-4 and V is TRBV18; perhaps TRBD2 as D (6 bases). V gave up 4 bases and J gave up 0 bases, with 25 bases separating them. The CDR3 contains 20 residues. Germline CDR1 reads KGHSH; CDR2 reads LQKENI. The CDR3 DNA sequence: TGTGCCAGCTCACGCGAACCGGGTCTCGACGGGGGTCTAGCCAAAAACATTCAGTACTTC. It codes for CASSREPGLDGGLAKNIQYF.

J is TRBJ2-7 and V is TRBV19, with a weak D call TRBD1 (6 bases). Germline CDR1 reads LNHDA; CDR2 reads SQIVND (reference sequence). This CDR3 has 15 residues. V was cut by 10 bases and J by 2 bases, with 21 bases left in between. The CDR3 DNA reads TGTGCCACCTCATCCTCGTCAGGGGTTGCCTACGAGCAGTACTTC. Encoded protein: CATSSSSGVAYEQYF.